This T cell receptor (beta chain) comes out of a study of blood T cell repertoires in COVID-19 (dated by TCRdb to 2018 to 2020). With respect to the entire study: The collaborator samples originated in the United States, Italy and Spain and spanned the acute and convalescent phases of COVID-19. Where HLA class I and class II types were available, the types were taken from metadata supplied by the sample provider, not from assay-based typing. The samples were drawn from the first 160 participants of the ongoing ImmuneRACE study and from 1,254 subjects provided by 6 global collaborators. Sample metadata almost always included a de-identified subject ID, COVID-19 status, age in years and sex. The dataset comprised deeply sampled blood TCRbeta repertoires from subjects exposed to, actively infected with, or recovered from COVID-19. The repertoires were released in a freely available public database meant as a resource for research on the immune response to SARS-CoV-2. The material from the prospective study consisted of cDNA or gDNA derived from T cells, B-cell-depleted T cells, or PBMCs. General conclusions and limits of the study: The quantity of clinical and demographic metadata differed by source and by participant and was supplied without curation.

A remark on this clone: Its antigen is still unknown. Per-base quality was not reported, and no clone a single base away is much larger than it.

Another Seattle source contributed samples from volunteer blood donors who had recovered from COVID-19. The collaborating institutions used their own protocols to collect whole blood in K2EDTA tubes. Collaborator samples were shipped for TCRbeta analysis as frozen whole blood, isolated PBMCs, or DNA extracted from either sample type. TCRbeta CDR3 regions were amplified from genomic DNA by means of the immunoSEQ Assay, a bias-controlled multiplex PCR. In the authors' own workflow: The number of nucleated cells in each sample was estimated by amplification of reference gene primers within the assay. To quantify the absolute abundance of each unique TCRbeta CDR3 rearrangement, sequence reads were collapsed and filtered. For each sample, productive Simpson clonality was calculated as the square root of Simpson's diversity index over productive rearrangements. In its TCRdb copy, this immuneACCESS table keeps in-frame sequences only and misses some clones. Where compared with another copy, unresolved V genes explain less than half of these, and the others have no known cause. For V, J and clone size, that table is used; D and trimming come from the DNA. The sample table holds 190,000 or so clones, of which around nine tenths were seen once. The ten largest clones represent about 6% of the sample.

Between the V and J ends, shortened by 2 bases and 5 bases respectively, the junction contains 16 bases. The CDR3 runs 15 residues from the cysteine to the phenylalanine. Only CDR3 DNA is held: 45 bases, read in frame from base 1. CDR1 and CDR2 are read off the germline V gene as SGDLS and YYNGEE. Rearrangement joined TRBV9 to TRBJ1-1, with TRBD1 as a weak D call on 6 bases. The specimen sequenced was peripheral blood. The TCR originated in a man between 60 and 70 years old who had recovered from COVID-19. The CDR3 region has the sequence CASSVRTAGGTEAFF. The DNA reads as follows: TGTGCCAGCAGCGTTAGGACAGCCGGGGGGACTGAAGCTTTCTTT. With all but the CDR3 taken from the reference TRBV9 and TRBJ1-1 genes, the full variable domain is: DSGVTQTPKHLITATGQRVTLRCSPRSGDLSVYWYQQSLDQGLQFLIQYYNGEERAKGNILERFSAQQFPDLHSELNLSSLELGDSALYFCASSVRTAGGTEAFFGQGTRLTVV.